Listed here is a single T cell receptor beta chain. Among the donors, all were Caucasian adults who lived in Nashville, Tennessee. The unsorted PBMC replicate PCRs were performed with roughly 280 ng DNA, 32,000 or so T cell genomes. Profiled with immunoSEQ multiplex PCR; TCRdb holds only in-frame clones, not every one. This sample has over 400,000 clones, with approximately 84% found just once. The source of the sample is a study of shared clonotypes between healthy human individuals. Losses at the gene ends were 3 bases for V and 10 bases for J; bases not matched to a gene: 4. Germline-derived CDR1 and CDR2 are SGDLS and YYNGEE. The CDR3 extends over 12 amino acids.

The genes are TRBV9 and TRBJ2-1; 7 nucleotides line up with TRBD1. The material sequenced was PBMCs. The receptor was derived from a woman in her thirties or forties in good health. Some clones in this sample may be carry-over from other donors' samples. For the CDR3, the DNA is TGTGCCAGCAGCGGGACAGGAGCAGAGCAGTTCTTC. Translation: CASSGTGAEQFF.